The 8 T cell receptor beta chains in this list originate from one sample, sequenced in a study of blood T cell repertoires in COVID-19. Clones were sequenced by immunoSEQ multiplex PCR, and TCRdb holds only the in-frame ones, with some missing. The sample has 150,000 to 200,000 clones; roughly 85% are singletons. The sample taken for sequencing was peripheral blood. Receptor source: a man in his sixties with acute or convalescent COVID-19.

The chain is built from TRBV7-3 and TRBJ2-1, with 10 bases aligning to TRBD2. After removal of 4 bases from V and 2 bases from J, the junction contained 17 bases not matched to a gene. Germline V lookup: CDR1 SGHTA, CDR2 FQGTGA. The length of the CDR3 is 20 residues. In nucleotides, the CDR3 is TGTGCCAGCAGCTCCGCCCCCCAACTAGCGGGAATCCCAGCCTACAATGAGCAGTTCTTC. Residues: CASSSAPQLAGIPAYNEQFF.

The CDR3 region has the DNA TGTGCCAGCAGGCGCCAGACAGGGATACAAGAGACCCAGTACTTC. Its translation: CASRRQTGIQETQYF. The chain carries TRBV6-5 and TRBJ2-5, with TRBD1 identical over 7 bases. Germline V gene lookup returns CDR1 MNHEY and CDR2 SVGAGI. CDR3 size: 15 residues. V lost 6 bases and J lost 2; bases outside the gene matches: 9.

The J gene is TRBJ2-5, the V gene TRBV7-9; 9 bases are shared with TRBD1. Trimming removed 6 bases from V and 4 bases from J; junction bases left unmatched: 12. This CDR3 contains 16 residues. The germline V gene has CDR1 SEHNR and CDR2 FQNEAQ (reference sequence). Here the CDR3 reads CASRRTGQGRRETQYF. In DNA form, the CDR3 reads TGTGCCAGCAGACGTACCGGACAGGGGAGGCGAGAGACCCAGTACTTC.

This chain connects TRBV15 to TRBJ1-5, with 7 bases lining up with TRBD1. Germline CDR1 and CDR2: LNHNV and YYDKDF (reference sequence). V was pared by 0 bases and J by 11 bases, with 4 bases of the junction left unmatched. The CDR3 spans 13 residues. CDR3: CATSRDLTGAQHF. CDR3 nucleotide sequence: TGTGCCACCAGCAGAGATTTAACAGGGGCCCAGCATTTT.

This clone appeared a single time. CDR3 nucleotides: TGTGCCAGCAGAACTCAGGGGGCAACTAATGAAAAACTGTTTTTT. This sequence encodes CASRTQGATNEKLFF. The chain combines TRBV6-5 with TRBJ1-4; 7 bases agree with TRBD1. The CDR3 sequence is 15 residues long. Per the germline V gene, CDR1 is MNHEY and CDR2 is SVGAGI. Trimming removed 6 bases from V and 0 bases from J; junction bases left unmatched: 4.

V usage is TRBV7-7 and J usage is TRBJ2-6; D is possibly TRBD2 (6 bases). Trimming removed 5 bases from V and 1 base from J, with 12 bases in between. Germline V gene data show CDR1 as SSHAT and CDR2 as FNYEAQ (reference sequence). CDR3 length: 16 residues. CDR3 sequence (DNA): TGTGCCAGCAGCCCGAGTGGGGGGTCTGGGGCCAACGTCCTGACTTTC. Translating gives CASSPSGGSGANVLTF.

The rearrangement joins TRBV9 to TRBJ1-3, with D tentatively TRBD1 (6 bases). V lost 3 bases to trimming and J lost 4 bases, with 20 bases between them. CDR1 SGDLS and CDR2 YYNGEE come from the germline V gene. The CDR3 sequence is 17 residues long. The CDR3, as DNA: TGTGCCAGCAGCGAGGCGGGGGCGGGCCGTTCGGGAAACACCATATATTTT. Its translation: CASSEAGAGRSGNTIYF.

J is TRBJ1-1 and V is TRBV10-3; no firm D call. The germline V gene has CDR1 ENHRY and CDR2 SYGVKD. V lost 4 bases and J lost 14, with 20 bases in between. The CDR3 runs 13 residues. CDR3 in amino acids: CAISGSKRDKGFF. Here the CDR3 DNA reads TGTGCCATCAGTGGAAGTAAGAGGGATAAGGGCTTCTTT.